This T cell receptor (beta chain) was sequenced during a study of blood T cell repertoires in COVID-19. At the level of the study: The United States, Italy and Spain provided the acute and convalescent COVID-19 samples. PBMCs, B-cell-depleted T cells, or T cells provided the cDNA or gDNA that made up the material.

From germline, CDR1 is SEHNR and CDR2 FQNEAQ (reference sequence). This CDR3 is 15 amino acids long. The germline V and J ends were trimmed by 8 bases and 7 bases, with 23 bases remaining between them. Only in-frame clones appear in the TCRdb table, and some are missing; sequencing was by immunoSEQ multiplex PCR. This sample has roughly 280,000 clones; about 88% occur once, and the top ten carry around 5.1%. The genes are TRBV7-9 and TRBJ1-1; perhaps TRBD1 as D (6 bases). The source is a woman in her sixties or seventies with COVID-19, enrolled during active disease. Sequenced: peripheral blood. CDR3 loop: CASSAPTGIKSEAFF. In DNA form, the CDR3 reads TGTGCCAGCTCAGCCCCGACAGGTATTAAGAGTGAAGCTTTCTTT.